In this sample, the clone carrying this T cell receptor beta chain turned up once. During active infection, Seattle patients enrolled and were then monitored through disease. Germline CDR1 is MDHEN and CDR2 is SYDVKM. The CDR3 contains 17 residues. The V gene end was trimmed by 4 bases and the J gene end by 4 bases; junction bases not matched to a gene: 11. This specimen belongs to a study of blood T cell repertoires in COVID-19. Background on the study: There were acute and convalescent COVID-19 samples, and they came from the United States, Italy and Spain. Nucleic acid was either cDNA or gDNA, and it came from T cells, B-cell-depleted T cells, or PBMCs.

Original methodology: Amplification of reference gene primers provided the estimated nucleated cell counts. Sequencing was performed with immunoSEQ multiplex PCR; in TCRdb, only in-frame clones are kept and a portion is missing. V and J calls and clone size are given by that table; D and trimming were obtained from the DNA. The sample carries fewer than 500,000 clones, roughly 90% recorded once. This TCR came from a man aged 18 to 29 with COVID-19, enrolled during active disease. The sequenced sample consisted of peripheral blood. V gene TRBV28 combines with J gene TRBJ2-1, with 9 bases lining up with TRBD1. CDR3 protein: CASSYQGQGGGYNEQFF. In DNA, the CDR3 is TGTGCCAGCAGTTACCAGGGACAGGGAGGGGGTTACAATGAGCAGTTCTTC.